This note documents a single TCR beta chain sequence. The data originate from a study of cytomegalovirus exposure and HLA in healthy donors. CDR1 GTSNPN and CDR2 SVGIG come from the germline V gene (reference sequence). V gave up 2 bases and J gave up 2 bases, with 3 bases separating them. CDR3 length equals 12 residues. Vbeta (60) and Jbeta (13) primers were used in the PCR. Clones were sequenced by immunoSEQ multiplex PCR, and TCRdb holds only the in-frame ones, with some missing. The table has 110,000 or so clones, 76% seen once. The sample comprised PBMCs. V is TRBV30 and J is TRBJ2-2, with unresolved D. The receptor was isolated from a man aged 35 to 55 in good health and CMV-seropositive. CDR3 in amino acids: CAWSSNTGELFF. The CDR3 coding sequence is TGTGCCTGGAGTTCAAACACCGGGGAGCTGTTTTTT.